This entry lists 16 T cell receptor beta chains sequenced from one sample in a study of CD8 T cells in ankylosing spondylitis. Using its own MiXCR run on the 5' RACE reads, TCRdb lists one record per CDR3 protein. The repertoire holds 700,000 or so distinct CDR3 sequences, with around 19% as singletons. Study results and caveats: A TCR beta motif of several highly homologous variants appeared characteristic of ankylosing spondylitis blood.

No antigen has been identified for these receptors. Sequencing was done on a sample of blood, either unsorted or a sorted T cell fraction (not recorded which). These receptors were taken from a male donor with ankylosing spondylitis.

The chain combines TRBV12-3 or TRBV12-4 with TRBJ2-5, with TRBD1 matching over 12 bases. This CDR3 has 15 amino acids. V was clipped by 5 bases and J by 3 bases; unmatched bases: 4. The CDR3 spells CASSLGTGGEETQYF. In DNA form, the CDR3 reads TGTGCCAGCAGTCTTGGGACAGGGGGCGAAGAGACCCAGTACTTC.

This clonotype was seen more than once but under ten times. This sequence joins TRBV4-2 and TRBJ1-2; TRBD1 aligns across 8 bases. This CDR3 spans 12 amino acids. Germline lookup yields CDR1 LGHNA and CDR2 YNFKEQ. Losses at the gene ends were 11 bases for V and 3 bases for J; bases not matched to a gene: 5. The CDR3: CACTGGDYGYTF. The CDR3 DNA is TGTGCCTGCACAGGGGGGGACTATGGCTACACCTTC.

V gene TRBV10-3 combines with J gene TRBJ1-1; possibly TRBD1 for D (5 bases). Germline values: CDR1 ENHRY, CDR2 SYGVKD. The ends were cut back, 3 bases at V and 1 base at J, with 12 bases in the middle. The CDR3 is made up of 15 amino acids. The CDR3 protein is CAISDPGLRNTEAFF. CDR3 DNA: TGTGCCATCAGTGACCCGGGACTGCGGAACACTGAAGCTTTCTTT.

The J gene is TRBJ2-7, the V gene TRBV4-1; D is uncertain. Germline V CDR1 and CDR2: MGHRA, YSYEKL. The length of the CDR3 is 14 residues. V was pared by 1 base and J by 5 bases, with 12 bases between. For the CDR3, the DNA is TGCGCCAGCAGCCAAGTTATGGGTTCGAACGAGCAGTACTTC. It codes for CASSQVMGSNEQYF.

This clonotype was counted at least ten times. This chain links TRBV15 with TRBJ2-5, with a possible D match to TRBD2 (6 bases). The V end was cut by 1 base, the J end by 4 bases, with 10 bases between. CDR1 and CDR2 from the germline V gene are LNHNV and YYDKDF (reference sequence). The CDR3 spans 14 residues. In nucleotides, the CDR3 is TGTGCCACCAGCAGAGCGGGAGCTCCAGAGACCCAGTACTTC. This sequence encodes CATSRAGAPETQYF.

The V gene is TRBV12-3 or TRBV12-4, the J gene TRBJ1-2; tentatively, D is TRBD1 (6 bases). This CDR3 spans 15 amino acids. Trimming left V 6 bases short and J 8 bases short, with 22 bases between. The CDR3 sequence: CASSYPPSGASGYTF. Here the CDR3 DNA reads TGTGCCAGCAGCTACCCTCCTTCGGGGGCGTCGGGCTACACCTTC.

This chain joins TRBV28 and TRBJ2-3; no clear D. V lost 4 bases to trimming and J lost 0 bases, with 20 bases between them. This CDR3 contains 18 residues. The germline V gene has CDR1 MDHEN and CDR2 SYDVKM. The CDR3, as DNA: TGTGCCAGCAGTTCTTGGGGTCTCCCCACCGCTAGCACAGATACGCAGTATTTT. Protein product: CASSSWGLPTASTDTQYF.

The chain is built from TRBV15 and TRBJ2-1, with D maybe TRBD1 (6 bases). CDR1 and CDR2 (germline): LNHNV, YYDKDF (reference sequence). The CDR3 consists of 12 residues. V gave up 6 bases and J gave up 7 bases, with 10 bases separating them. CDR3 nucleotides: TGTGCCACCAGGTCAGGGGTGAATGAGCAGTTCTTC. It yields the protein CATRSGVNEQFF.

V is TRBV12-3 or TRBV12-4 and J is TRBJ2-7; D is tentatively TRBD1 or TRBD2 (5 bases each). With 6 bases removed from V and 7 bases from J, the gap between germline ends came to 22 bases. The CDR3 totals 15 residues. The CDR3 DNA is TGTGCCAGCAGCCATTCCGGGACCCGCCAATCTGAGCAGTACTTC. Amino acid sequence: CASSHSGTRQSEQYF.

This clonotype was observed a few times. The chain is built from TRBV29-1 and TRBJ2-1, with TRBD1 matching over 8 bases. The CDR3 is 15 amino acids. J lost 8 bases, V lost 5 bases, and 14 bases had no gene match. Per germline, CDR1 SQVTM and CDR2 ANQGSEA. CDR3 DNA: TGCAGCGTTAAAATGCGCCCGGGACAGGAGTATGAGCAGTTCTTC. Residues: CSVKMRPGQEYEQFF.

This chain's CDR3 is CASSDPTGDQKPQHF. The DNA for the CDR3 is TGCGCCAGCAGTGACCCTACAGGGGACCAGAAGCCCCAGCATTTT. The gene calls are TRBV10-2 and TRBJ1-5, with 7 bases fitting TRBD1. J lost 8 bases, V lost 3 bases, and 10 bases had no gene match. The length of the CDR3 is 15 residues. Germline values: CDR1 WSHSY, CDR2 SAAADI.

CDR3 sequence: CASSQDPSGAGPNSPLHF. The CDR3 DNA reads as TGCGCCAGCAGCCAAGATCCATCGGGGGCGGGCCCTAATTCACCCCTCCACTTT. V and J are TRBV4-1 and TRBJ1-6; perhaps TRBD1 as D (6 bases). V was clipped by 0 bases and J by 6 bases, with 18 bases between them. This CDR3 region has 18 residues. Looked up from germline, CDR1 is MGHRA and CDR2 is YSYEKL.

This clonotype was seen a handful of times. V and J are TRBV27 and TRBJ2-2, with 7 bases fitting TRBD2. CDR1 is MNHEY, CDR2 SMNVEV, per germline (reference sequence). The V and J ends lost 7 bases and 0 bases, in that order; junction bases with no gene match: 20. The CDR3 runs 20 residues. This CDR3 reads CASTKPPWGGATPNTGELFF. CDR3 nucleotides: TGTGCCAGCACCAAACCACCATGGGGGGGAGCGACCCCGAACACCGGGGAGCTGTTTTTT.

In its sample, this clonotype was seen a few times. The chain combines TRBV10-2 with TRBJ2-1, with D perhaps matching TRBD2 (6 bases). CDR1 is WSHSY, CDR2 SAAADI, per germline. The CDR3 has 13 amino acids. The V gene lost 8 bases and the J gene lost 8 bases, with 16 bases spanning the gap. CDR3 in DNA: TGCGCCAGCGGAGGGTCCCCCACCTATGAGCAGTTCTTC. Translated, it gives CASGGSPTYEQFF.

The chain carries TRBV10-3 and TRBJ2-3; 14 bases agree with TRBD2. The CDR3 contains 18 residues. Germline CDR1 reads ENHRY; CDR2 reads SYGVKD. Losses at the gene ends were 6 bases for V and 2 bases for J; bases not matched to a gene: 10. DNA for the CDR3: TGTGCCATCAGCGACGCGACTAGCGGGAGGGACTTCACAGATACGCAGTATTTT. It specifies CAISDATSGRDFTDTQYF.

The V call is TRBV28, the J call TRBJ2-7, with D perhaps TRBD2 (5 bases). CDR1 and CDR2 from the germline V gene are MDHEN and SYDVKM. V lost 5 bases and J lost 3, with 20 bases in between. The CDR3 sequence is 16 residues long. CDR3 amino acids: CASSTPSGPKHYEQYF. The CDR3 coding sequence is TGTGCCAGCAGTACCCCGAGCGGACCGAAACACTACGAGCAGTACTTC.